The clone carrying this T cell receptor (beta chain) was recorded many times. What it recognizes is unknown. In germline, CDR1 is SGHTA, CDR2 FQGNSA. Deletions cut 2 bases from V and 9 bases from J, with 11 bases between. CDR3 length: 13 amino acids. The entry originates in a study of identical twins. Points from the study as a whole: Out-of-frame alpha sequences common to twins were enriched for low generation probability. Excess sharing between twins was weaker in beta out-of-frame sequences.

Each CDR3 protein gets one entry after TCRdb re-called the 5' RACE reads with MiXCR. The repertoire holds about 690,000 distinct CDR3 sequences, with 6% to 6.5% as singletons. The clonotype originates from a young man in good health. Input material: naive T cells sorted from blood. The chain couples TRBV7-2 to TRBJ2-1; D ambiguous. As DNA, the CDR3 is TGTGCCAGCAGCTTATGGTTCAACGGTGAGCAGTTCTTC. Its translation is CASSLWFNGEQFF.